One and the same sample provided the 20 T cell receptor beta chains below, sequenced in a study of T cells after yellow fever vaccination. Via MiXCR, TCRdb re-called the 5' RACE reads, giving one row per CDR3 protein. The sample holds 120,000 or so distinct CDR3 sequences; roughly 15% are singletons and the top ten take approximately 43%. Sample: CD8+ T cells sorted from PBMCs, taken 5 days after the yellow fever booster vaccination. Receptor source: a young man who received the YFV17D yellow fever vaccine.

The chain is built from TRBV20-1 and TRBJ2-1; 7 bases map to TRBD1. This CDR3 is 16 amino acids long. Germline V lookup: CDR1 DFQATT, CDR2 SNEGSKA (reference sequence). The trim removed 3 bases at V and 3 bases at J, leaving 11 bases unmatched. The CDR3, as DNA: TGCAGTGCTAGTAAAAGAGGCAGGGGGAACTACAATGAGCAGTTCTTC. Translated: CSASKRGRGNYNEQFF.

The CDR3 DNA follows: TGCGCCAGCAGCTTGTTGGGGGAAGAAGCTTTCTTT. This sequence encodes CASSLLGEEAFF. The V and J genes are TRBV5-1 and TRBJ1-1, with TRBD1 as a possible D gene (5 bases). Per germline, CDR1 SGHRS and CDR2 YFSETQ. Trimming stripped 1 base from V and 8 bases from J, with 9 bases between. The CDR3 loop spans 12 amino acids.

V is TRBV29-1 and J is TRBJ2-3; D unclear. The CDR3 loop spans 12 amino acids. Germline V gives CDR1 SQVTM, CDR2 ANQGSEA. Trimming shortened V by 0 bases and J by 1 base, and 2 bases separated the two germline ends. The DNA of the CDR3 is TGCAGCGTTGAAGAGGGCACAGATACGCAGTATTTT. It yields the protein CSVEEGTDTQYF.

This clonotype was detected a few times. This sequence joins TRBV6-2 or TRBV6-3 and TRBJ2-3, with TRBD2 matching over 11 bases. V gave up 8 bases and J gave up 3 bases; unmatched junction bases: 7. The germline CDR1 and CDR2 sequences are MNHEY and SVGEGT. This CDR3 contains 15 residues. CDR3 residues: CASLVTSGGTDTQYF. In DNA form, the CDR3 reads TGTGCCAGCCTCGTAACTAGCGGGGGAACAGATACGCAGTATTTT.

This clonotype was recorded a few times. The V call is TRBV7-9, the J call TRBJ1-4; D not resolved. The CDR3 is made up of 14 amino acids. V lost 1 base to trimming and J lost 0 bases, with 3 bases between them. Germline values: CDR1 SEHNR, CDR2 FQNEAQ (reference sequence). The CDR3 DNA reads TGTGCCAGCAGCTTAGTTACAACTAATGAAAAACTGTTTTTT. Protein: CASSLVTTNEKLFF.

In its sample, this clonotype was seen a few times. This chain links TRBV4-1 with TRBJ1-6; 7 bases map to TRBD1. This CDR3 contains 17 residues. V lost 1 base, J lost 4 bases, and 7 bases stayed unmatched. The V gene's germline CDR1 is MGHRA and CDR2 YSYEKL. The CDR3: CASSQGPPGGYNSPLHF. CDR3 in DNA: TGCGCCAGCAGCCAAGGTCCCCCAGGGGGGTATAATTCACCCCTCCACTTT.

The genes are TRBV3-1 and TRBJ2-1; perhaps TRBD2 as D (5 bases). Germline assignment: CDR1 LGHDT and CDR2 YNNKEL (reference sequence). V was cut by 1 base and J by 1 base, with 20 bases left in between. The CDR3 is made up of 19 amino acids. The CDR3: CASSQGIIRESRSYNEQFF. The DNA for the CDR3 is TGTGCCAGCAGCCAAGGGATTATAAGGGAGTCTAGGTCCTACAATGAGCAGTTCTTC.

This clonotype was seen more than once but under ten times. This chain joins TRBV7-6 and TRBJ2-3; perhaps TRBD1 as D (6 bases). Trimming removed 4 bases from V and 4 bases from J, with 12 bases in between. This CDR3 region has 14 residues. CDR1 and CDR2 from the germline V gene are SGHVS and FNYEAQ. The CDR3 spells CASSSWTVADTQYF. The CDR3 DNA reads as TGTGCCAGCAGCTCGTGGACAGTTGCAGATACGCAGTATTTT.

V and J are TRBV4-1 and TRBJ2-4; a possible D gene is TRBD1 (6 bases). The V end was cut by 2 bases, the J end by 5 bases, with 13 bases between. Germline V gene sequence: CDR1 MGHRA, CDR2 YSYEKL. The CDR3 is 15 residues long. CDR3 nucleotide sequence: TGCGCCAGCAGCCAACTCCACGCAGGGGAAAACATTCAGTACTTC. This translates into CASSQLHAGENIQYF.

The CDR3 here is CSVVFSNRGADGYTF. The CDR3 DNA reads as TGCAGCGTTGTATTTTCGAACAGGGGGGCAGATGGCTACACCTTC. This chain joins TRBV29-1 and TRBJ1-2; TRBD1 agrees at 8 bases. Losses at the gene ends were 4 bases for V and 6 bases for J; bases not matched to a gene: 13. Germline V gene data show CDR1 as SQVTM and CDR2 as ANQGSEA. CDR3 length: 15 amino acids.

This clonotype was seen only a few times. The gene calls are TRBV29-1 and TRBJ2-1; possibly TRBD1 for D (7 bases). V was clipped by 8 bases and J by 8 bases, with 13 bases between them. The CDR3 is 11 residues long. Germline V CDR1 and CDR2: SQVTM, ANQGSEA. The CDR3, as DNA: TGCAGCTACCAGGGGGGTTATGAGCAGTTCTTC. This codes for CSYQGGYEQFF.

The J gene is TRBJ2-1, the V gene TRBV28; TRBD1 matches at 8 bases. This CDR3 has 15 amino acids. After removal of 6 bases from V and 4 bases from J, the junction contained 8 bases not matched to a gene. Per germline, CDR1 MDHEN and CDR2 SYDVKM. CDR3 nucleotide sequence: TGTGCCAGCAGCCGGCCGGGACAGGCGTACAATGAGCAGTTCTTC. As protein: CASSRPGQAYNEQFF.

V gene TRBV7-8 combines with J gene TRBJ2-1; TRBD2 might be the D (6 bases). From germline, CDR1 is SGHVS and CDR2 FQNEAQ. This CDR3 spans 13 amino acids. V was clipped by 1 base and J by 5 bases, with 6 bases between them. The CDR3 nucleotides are TGTGCCAGCAGCTTAGGGACTAACAATGAGCAGTTCTTC. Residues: CASSLGTNNEQFF.

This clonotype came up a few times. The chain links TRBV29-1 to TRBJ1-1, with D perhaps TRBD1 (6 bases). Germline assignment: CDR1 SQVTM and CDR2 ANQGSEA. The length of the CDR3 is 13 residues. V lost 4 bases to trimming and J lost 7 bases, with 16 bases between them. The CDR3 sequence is CSVVRVGTREAFF. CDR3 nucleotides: TGCAGCGTTGTCAGGGTAGGGACACGTGAAGCTTTCTTT.

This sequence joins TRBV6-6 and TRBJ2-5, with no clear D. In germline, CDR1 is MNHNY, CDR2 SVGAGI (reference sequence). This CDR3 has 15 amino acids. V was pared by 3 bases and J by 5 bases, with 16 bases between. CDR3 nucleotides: TGTGCCAGCAGTTATTTACACTCTGGTTCGGAGACCCAGTACTTC. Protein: CASSYLHSGSETQYF.

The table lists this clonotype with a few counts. CDR3 DNA sequence: TGTGCCAGCAGTATAGGGGTGGGTGGCAAAAACATTCAGTACTTC. It encodes CASSIGVGGKNIQYF. The chain is built from TRBV27 and TRBJ2-4; the D gene is possibly TRBD1 (5 bases). The germline V gene has CDR1 MNHEY and CDR2 SMNVEV (reference sequence). Trimming shortened V by 5 bases and J by 3 bases, and 14 bases separated the two germline ends. The CDR3 has 15 amino acids.

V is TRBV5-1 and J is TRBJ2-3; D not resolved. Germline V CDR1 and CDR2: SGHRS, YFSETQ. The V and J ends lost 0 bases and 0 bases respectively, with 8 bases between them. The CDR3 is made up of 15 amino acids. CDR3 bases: TGCGCCAGCAGCTTGGTGCATACTAGCACAGATACGCAGTATTTT. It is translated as CASSLVHTSTDTQYF.

The CDR3 bases are TGTGCCAGCAGTTTGATACTAGCGGGGGCTGGTGAGCAGTTCTTC. Its protein is CASSLILAGAGEQFF. This chain links TRBV28 with TRBJ2-1, with TRBD2 identical over 11 bases. Per the germline V gene, CDR1 is MDHEN and CDR2 is SYDVKM. The V and J ends lost 3 bases and 9 bases, in that order; junction bases with no gene match: 7. The CDR3 is made up of 15 amino acids.

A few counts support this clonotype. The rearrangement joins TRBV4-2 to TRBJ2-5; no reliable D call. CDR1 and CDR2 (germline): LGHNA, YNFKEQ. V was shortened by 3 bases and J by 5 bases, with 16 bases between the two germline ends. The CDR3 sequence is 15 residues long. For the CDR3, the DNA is TGTGCCAGCAGCCATTCTTTGGGTATTCGCGAGACCCAGTACTTC. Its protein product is CASSHSLGIRETQYF.

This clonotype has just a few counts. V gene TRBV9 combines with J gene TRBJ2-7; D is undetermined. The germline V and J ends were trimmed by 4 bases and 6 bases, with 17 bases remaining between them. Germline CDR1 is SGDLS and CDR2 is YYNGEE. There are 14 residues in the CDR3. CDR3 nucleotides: TGTGCCAGCAGCCCCCCCCGAGGCGGCTTCGAGCAGTACTTC. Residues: CASSPPRGGFEQYF. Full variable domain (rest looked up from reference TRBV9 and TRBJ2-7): DSGVTQTPKHLITATGQRVTLRCSPRSGDLSVYWYQQSLDQGLQFLIQYYNGEERAKGNILERFSAQQFPDLHSELNLSSLELGDSALYFCASSPPRGGFEQYFGPGTRLTVT.